The sequence of this T cell receptor (beta chain) was determined in a study of read filtering for tumor transcriptome and immune sequencing. Study summary: R-ISS stage counts were under 10 for I, approximately 15 for II, about seven for III. Transcriptome libraries were built from DNase-treated RNA.

The V end was cut by 0 bases, the J end by 2 bases, with 11 bases between. The CDR3 contains 14 residues. CDR1 DFQATT and CDR2 SNEGSKA come from the germline V gene (reference sequence). Whole-study findings and limits: This fraction held mixed bone marrow immune cells after CD138-negative sorting. Single-read clonotypes: roughly four fifths of IR-seq clonotypes (around 3.5% of reads), about 75% of RNA-seq clonotypes (roughly 49% of reads).

Molecular barcoded adaptors covering alpha/delta and beta/gamma chains were used on 400 ng RNA. Via MiXCR, TCRdb re-called the reads, giving one row per CDR3 protein. The table has about 93,000 distinct CDR3 sequences, roughly 21% seen once; the top ten hold roughly 11%. With respect to this clonotype: Its target is not known. A much larger clone differs from this one at a single base, so this may be a read error.

V is TRBV20-1 and J is TRBJ2-7, with D hard to call. The sequenced sample consisted of a population of CD138-negative cells sorted from bone marrow. The receptor comes from a donor aged 40 or over with multiple myeloma. Here the CDR3 reads CSARDIADAYEQYF. The DNA of the CDR3 is TGCAGTGCTAGAGATATTGCAGATGCCTACGAGCAGTACTTC.